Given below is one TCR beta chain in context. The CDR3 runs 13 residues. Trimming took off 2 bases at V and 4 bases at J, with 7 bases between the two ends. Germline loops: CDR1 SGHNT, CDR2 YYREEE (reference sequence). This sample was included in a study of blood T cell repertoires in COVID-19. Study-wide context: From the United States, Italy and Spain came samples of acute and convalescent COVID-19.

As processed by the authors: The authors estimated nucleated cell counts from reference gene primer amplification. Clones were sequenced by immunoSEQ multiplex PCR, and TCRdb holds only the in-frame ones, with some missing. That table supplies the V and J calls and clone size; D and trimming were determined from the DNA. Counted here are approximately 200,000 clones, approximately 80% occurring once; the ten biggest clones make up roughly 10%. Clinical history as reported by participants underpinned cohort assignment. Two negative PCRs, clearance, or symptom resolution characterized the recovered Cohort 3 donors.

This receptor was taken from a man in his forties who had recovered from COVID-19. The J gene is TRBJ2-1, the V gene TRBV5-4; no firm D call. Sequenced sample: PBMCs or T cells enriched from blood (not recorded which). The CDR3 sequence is CASSFEEYNEQFF. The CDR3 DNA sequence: TGTGCCAGCAGCTTCGAGGAGTACAATGAGCAGTTCTTC.